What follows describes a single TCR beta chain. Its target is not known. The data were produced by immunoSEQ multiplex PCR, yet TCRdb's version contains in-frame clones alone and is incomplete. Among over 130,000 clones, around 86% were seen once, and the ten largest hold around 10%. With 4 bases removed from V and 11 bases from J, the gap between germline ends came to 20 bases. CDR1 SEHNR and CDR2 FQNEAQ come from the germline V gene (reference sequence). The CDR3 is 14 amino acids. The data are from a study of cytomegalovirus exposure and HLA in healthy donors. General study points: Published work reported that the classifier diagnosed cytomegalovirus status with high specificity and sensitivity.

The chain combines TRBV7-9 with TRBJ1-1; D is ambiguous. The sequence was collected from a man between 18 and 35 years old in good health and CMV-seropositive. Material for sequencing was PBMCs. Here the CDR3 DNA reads TGTGCCAGCAGCTCCTCAAACTCCGGGATAGGGGCTTTCTTT. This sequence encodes CASSSSNSGIGAFF.